This is a list of T cell receptor beta chains from one sample in a study of T and B cells in COVID-19 patients. TCRdb re-derived calls from the multiplex PCR reads in MiXCR, one entry per CDR3 protein. In the table there are approximately 20,000 distinct CDR3 sequences, approximately 28% of which are singletons. Sequencing was carried out using blood. These receptors were obtained from a human donor who had recovered from COVID-19. Both conserved end residues are part of each CDR3. A D gene is named only where the DNA matches it firmly. Clone size appears in some rows only: once, few, many, or a class for an expanded clone.

j_call,clone_size,v_call,d_call,cdr3_aa,cdr3_nt
TRBJ1-1,.,TRBV19,.,CASSIGRTNTEAFF,TGTGCCAGTAGTATCGGGCGAACTAACACTGAAGCTTTCTTT
TRBJ1-2,few,TRBV6-5,TRBD1,CASSRGQGAYGYTF,TGTGCCAGCAGTAGGGGACAGGGAGCCTATGGCTACACCTTC
TRBJ2-7,.,TRBV19,TRBD1,CASGDRGKGYEQYF,TGTGCCAGTGGGGACAGGGGGAAAGGCTACGAGCAGTACTTC
TRBJ1-5,.,TRBV19,.,CASGTGKKNQPQHF,TGTGCCAGTGGCACAGGCAAGAAGAATCAGCCCCAGCATTTT
TRBJ1-1,few,TRBV18,.,CASSQSGRETTEAFF,TGTGCCAGCTCACAGTCGGGGAGGGAGACCACTGAAGCTTTCTTT
TRBJ2-2,.,TRBV6-6,TRBD1,CASSSMDRVTGELFF,TGTGCCAGCAGTTCTATGGACAGGGTCACCGGGGAGCTGTTTTTT
TRBJ1-1,.,TRBV5-6,TRBD1,CASSLVGTGGINTEAFF,TGTGCCAGCAGCTTGGTCGGGACAGGGGGGATTAACACTGAAGCTTTCTTT
TRBJ1-6,few,TRBV6-5,.,CASNGAGRNSPLHF,TGTGCCAGCAATGGGGCAGGGAGAAATTCACCCCTCCACTTT
TRBJ1-5,few,TRBV18,TRBD1,CASSPGTGGDQPQHF,TGTGCCAGCTCACCCGGGACAGGGGGGGATCAGCCCCAGCATTTT
TRBJ2-7,medium-sized,TRBV29-1,.,CSVVQGGFEQYF,TGCAGCGTTGTCCAGGGAGGATTCGAGCAGTACTTC
TRBJ2-7,few,TRBV7-9,TRBD2,CASSRDYHYEQYF,TGTGCCAGCAGCCGGGACTACCACTACGAGCAGTACTTC
TRBJ1-6,many,TRBV13,.,CASSSGTYNSPLHF,TGTGCCAGCAGCTCCGGGACCTATAATTCACCCCTCCACTTT
TRBJ1-5,few,TRBV29-1,.,CSVGGAGNQPQHF,TGCAGCGTTGGAGGGGCAGGGAATCAGCCCCAGCATTTT
TRBJ2-2,.,TRBV6-1,.,CASSDRGPGAELFF,TGTGCCAGCAGTGACCGGGGCCCCGGCGCGGAGCTGTTTTTT
TRBJ2-7,few,TRBV12-3/TRBV12-4,.,CASSFQGIIYEQYF,TGTGCCAGCAGTTTCCAGGGGATTATTTACGAGCAGTACTTC
TRBJ2-7,.,TRBV29-1,TRBD1,CSVEARTGGLGEQYF,TGCAGCGTTGAAGCTCGGACAGGGGGCCTAGGAGAGCAGTACTTC
TRBJ2-7,.,TRBV6-5,.,CASSFSGTDYEQYF,TGTGCCAGCAGTTTTTCCGGGACGGACTACGAGCAGTACTTC
TRBJ1-4,.,TRBV6-5,.,CASSYGGTNEKLFF,TGTGCCAGCAGTTATGGGGGAACTAATGAAAAACTGTTTTTT
TRBJ2-1,few,TRBV5-1,.,CASSYLLDEQFF,TGCGCCAGCAGCTACCTGCTGGATGAGCAGTTCTTC
TRBJ2-2,medium-sized,TRBV19,TRBD2,CASSLGTASGENTGELFF,TGTGCCAGTAGTTTGGGGACTGCGAGCGGGGAGAACACCGGGGAGCTGTTTTTT
TRBJ2-5,few,TRBV30,.,CAWSPGPETQYF,TGTGCCTGGAGTCCCGGGCCAGAGACCCAGTACTTC
TRBJ2-2,once,TRBV20-1,TRBD1,CSAILGTGGSGELFF,TGCAGTGCAATCCTCGGGACAGGGGGCTCCGGGGAGCTGTTTTTT
TRBJ2-7,medium-sized,TRBV19,.,CASSMDRDHEQYF,TGTGCCAGTAGTATGGATAGGGACCACGAGCAGTACTTC
TRBJ2-1,medium-sized,TRBV13,TRBD1,CASSFGQAYNEQFF,TGTGCCAGCAGCTTTGGACAGGCCTACAATGAGCAGTTCTTC
TRBJ2-7,few,TRBV30,TRBD1,CAWSAAGGEQYF,TGTGCCTGGAGTGCGGCAGGGGGCGAGCAGTACTTC
TRBJ1-3,few,TRBV19,.,CASSPEGEGAYSGNTIYF,TGTGCCAGTAGTCCAGAGGGAGAGGGAGCATACTCTGGAAACACCATATATTTT
TRBJ2-5,.,TRBV18,.,CASSRTDQETQYF,TGTGCCAGCTCAAGGACCGACCAAGAGACCCAGTACTTC
TRBJ2-7,.,TRBV11-1,.,CASSLVPLTGHPYEQYF,TGTGCCAGCAGCTTAGTACCCTTGACTGGGCATCCTTACGAGCAGTACTTC
TRBJ2-1,.,TRBV6-5,.,CASSFWGSPDNEQFF,TGTGCCAGCAGTTTTTGGGGGAGCCCTGACAATGAGCAGTTCTTC